The next 15 T cell receptor beta chains were all read from a single sample in a study of cytomegalovirus exposure and HLA in healthy donors. Researchers ran the PCR with 60 Vbeta and 13 Jbeta primers. The data were produced by immunoSEQ multiplex PCR, yet TCRdb's version contains in-frame clones alone and is incomplete. The data hold approximately 160,000 clones, with 80% observed a single time. The sample consisted of PBMCs. The receptor source for this set is a woman between 45 and 65 years old in good health and CMV-seropositive.

This sequence joins TRBV10-3 and TRBJ1-5; D gene ambiguous. V was cut by 4 bases and J by 3 bases, with 7 bases left in between. CDR1 ENHRY and CDR2 SYGVKD come from the germline V gene. CDR3 length equals 13 residues. The CDR3: CAISGSVNQPQHF. CDR3 in DNA: TGTGCCATCAGTGGATCGGTCAATCAGCCCCAGCATTTT.

This chain joins TRBV7-6 and TRBJ1-5; no firm D call. The CDR3 has 14 amino acids. The V and J ends lost 5 bases and 5 bases respectively, with 13 bases between them. CDR1 and CDR2 (germline): SGHVS, FNYEAQ. The CDR3 region is CASSPGRGDQPQHF. In DNA form, the CDR3 reads TGTGCCAGCAGCCCCGGACGGGGTGATCAGCCCCAGCATTTT.

The chain recombines TRBV4-2 with TRBJ1-1; D remains ambiguous. Germline V CDR1 and CDR2: LGHNA, YNFKEQ. This CDR3 is built from 13 residues. V gave up 7 bases and J gave up 5 bases, with 14 bases separating them. The CDR3 reads CASNSDLWTEAFF. The CDR3 nucleotides are TGTGCCAGCAACTCGGACTTGTGGACTGAAGCTTTCTTT.

This clone showed up just once. The CDR3 loop is CASSGYQSGLAGAGGPYEQYF. The CDR3 DNA reads as TGTGCCAGCAGCGGATACCAATCCGGACTAGCGGGAGCCGGGGGTCCCTACGAGCAGTACTTC. V is TRBV9 and J is TRBJ2-5; 13 bases agree with TRBD2. The DNA matches TRBJ2-7 better at its end, which makes the J call doubtful. The V gene's germline CDR1 is SGDLS and CDR2 YYNGEE. CDR3 length: 21 amino acids.

This CDR3 reads CASSQDRGTGTDTQYF. CDR3 coding DNA: TGCGCCAGCAGCCAAGACAGGGGGACTGGCACAGATACGCAGTATTTT. This chain connects TRBV4-1 to TRBJ2-3; D might be TRBD1 (7 bases). CDR1 and CDR2 from the germline V gene are MGHRA and YSYEKL. The CDR3 is made up of 16 amino acids. Trimming stripped 0 bases from V and 1 base from J, with 11 bases between.

V usage is TRBV28 and J usage is TRBJ2-3; D possibly corresponds to TRBD1 (6 bases). Trimming took 3 bases from V and 0 from J, leaving 13 bases between them. Per the germline V gene, CDR1 is MDHEN and CDR2 is SYDVKM. This CDR3 is 16 amino acids long. The CDR3 region is CASSFGGAGSTDTQYF. The CDR3 DNA follows: TGTGCCAGCAGTTTTGGGGGCGCGGGTAGCACAGATACGCAGTATTTT.

The chain couples TRBV7-2 to TRBJ2-7; possible D gene TRBD2, 5 bases. CDR1 SGHTA and CDR2 FQGNSA come from the germline V gene. Between the trimmed V and J ends, which lost 5 bases and 2 bases, there was a span of 16 bases. CDR3 length equals 15 residues. CDR3 coding DNA: TGTGCCAGCAGCGATAGCGCCGGGCAGCCCTACGAGCAGTACTTC. It specifies CASSDSAGQPYEQYF.

This clone has only a few counts. The V call is TRBV9, the J call TRBJ2-7, with 7 bases aligning to TRBD1. CDR3 length equals 14 residues. Germline V CDR1 and CDR2: SGDLS, YYNGEE. Trimming cost V 3 bases and J 3 bases; bases outside gene matches: 6. CDR3 coding DNA: TGTGCCAGCAGCGGAGGGGACAGACGCTACGAGCAGTACTTC. It yields the protein CASSGGDRRYEQYF.

This clone has only a few counts. The chain uses TRBV7-9 and TRBJ2-2; the match to TRBD1 covers 10 bases. CDR1 is SEHNR and CDR2 is FQNEAQ in the germline V gene (reference sequence). The V gene end was trimmed by 5 bases and the J gene end by 1 base; junction bases not matched to a gene: 1. The CDR3 is 15 amino acids. The chain's CDR3 is CASSRDRGNTGELFF. The DNA for the CDR3 is TGTGCCAGCAGCCGGGACAGGGGGAACACCGGGGAGCTGTTTTTT.

The chain uses TRBV15 and TRBJ2-5; TRBD2 matches 8 bases. This CDR3 has 16 residues. V lost 3 bases and J lost 5; bases outside the gene matches: 11. Germline loops: CDR1 LNHNV, CDR2 YYDKDF (reference sequence). The DNA of the CDR3 is TGTGCCACCAGCAGCCGAACCACGGGGGGGCTGGAGACCCAGTACTTC. This translates into CATSSRTTGGLETQYF.

The genes are TRBV27 and TRBJ1-3; D perhaps matches TRBD1 (5 bases). Germline V lookup: CDR1 MNHEY, CDR2 SMNVEV (reference sequence). The CDR3 spans 15 residues. V was pared by 1 base and J by 3 bases, with 10 bases between. The CDR3 region is CASSLLGVNGNTIYF. The CDR3 DNA reads TGTGCCAGCAGTTTATTAGGGGTAAATGGAAACACCATATATTTT.

V is TRBV9 and J is TRBJ2-7, with D tentatively TRBD1 (6 bases). This CDR3 contains 13 residues. Trimming pared 0 bases from V and 2 bases from J, leaving 6 bases between. The germline gives CDR1 SGDLS, CDR2 YYNGEE. This CDR3 reads CASSVGTAYEQYF. Here the CDR3 DNA reads TGTGCCAGCAGCGTAGGGACAGCCTACGAGCAGTACTTC.

The chain has TRBV6-1 and TRBJ2-5, with TRBD2 as a possible D gene (5 bases). The germline V and J ends were trimmed by 3 bases and 4 bases, with 18 bases remaining between them. The CDR3 runs to 16 residues. Germline V gene lookup returns CDR1 MNHNS and CDR2 SASEGT. CDR3 DNA: TGTGCCAGCAGTGATATTGGACTCACAAACGGAGAGACCCAGTACTTC. Translated: CASSDIGLTNGETQYF.

This chain joins TRBV7-9 and TRBJ2-1; D is uncertain. There are 12 residues in the CDR3. Trimming pared 4 bases from V and 4 bases from J, leaving 5 bases between. Per the germline V gene, CDR1 is SEHNR and CDR2 is FQNEAQ (reference sequence). The CDR3: CASSYRYNEQFF. CDR3 nucleotides: TGTGCCAGCAGCTACAGATACAATGAGCAGTTCTTC.

This chain links TRBV5-4 with TRBJ1-2, with D tentatively TRBD1 (5 bases). Germline CDR1 SGHNT, CDR2 YYREEE (reference sequence). Trimming pared 3 bases from V and 6 bases from J, leaving 15 bases between. The CDR3 sequence is 14 residues long. The CDR3 spells CASSSREGANGYTF. The DNA of the CDR3 is TGTGCCAGCAGCTCCAGGGAAGGCGCGAATGGCTACACCTTC.